This is a list of T cell receptor beta chains from one sample in a study of blood T cells in healthy people across ages. MiXCR was run by TCRdb on the 5' RACE reads, yielding one entry per CDR3 protein. The data contain about 1.8 million distinct CDR3 sequences, 40% to 55% of them singletons. The sequencing input was blood. All receptors come from a woman in her 40s in good health. Each CDR3 is given with its conserved first and last residue. D genes are given only for firm matches. Clone size, where shown, is once, few, many, or a class for clones that have expanded.

TRBV6-1	NA	16	TRBD1	TRBJ2-5	TGTGCCAGCAGTCTCCGGACAGGGGGCTTCCAAGAGACCCAGTACTTC	CASSLRTGGFQETQYF
TRBV3-1	NA	15	NA	TRBJ2-5	TGTGCCAGCAGCACATCGGGAACTTTTCAAGAGACCCAGTACTTC	CASSTSGTFQETQYF
TRBV29-1	NA	16	NA	TRBJ2-3	TGCAGCGTTGCCGGCGGGGGCTTAAGACCCACAGATACGCAGTATTTT	CSVAGGGLRPTDTQYF
TRBV5-1	NA	14	NA	TRBJ2-5	TGCGCCAGCAGCTACCACAGCAGCCCCTACGAACAGTACTTC	CASSYHSSPYEQYF
TRBV3-1	NA	14	TRBD1	TRBJ1-2	TGTGCCAGCAGAGACAGGGGCGGGGGCTATGGCTACACCTTC	CASRDRGGGYGYTF
TRBV3-1	NA	13	NA	TRBJ2-7	TGTGCCAGCAGTCGAGTTGAGGGGAACGAGCAGTACTTC	CASSRVEGNEQYF
TRBV28	NA	16	TRBD1	TRBJ2-1	TGTGCCAGCAGCTCCCCCCAGGGGGTGGGGTACAATGAGCAGTTCTTC	CASSSPQGVGYNEQFF
TRBV11-2	few	14	TRBD1	TRBJ2-7	TGTGCCAGCAGCTTTGGACAGGCAAGATACGAGCAGTACTTC	CASSFGQARYEQYF
TRBV3-1	NA	16	TRBD2	TRBJ2-3	TGTGCCAGCAGCCACCAGCGGGGGGGCCTCACAGATACGCAGTATTTT	CASSHQRGGLTDTQYF
TRBV6-6	NA	16	NA	TRBJ1-5	TGTGCCAGCACCCCGGGGGAGAGACACAGAAGGCAGCCCCAGCATTTT	CASTPGERHRRQPQHF
TRBV20-1	NA	13	TRBD1	TRBJ2-3	TGCAGTACCCCGACAGGGAGAACAGGTACGCAGTATTTT	CSTPTGRTGTQYF
TRBV5-6	NA	17	NA	TRBJ2-7	TGTGCCAGCAGCCCCGGGGCGGGCCCTCTTGGGCATAATGAGCAGTACTTC	CASSPGAGPLGHNEQYF
TRBV10-3	NA	15	TRBD1	TRBJ2-7	TGTGCCATCAGAGGGGACAGGACTAACTCCTACGAGCAGTACTTC	CAIRGDRTNSYEQYF
TRBV6-5	NA	15	NA	TRBJ2-7	TGTGCCAGCTCGAGTAGTCGGGACTCCTACAATGAGCAGTACTTC	CASSSSRDSYNEQYF
TRBV24-1	few	15	NA	TRBJ2-5	TGTGCCACCAGTGACTCAAGACGTATACAAGAGACCCAGTACTTC	CATSDSRRIQETQYF
TRBV6-5	NA	13	NA	TRBJ2-7	TGTGCCAGCAGATTGGACTCACCCCCGATCCAGTACTTC	CASRLDSPPIQYF
TRBV5-6	NA	15	TRBD1	TRBJ1-5	TGTGCCAGCAGCTTATTTGACAGGGGACTTCAGCCCCAGCATTTT	CASSLFDRGLQPQHF
TRBV6-5	NA	16	NA	TRBJ2-4	TGTGCCAGCAGTCGGATCGGAGAGTTAGCCAAAAACATTCAGTACTTC	CASSRIGELAKNIQYF
TRBV6-5	NA	12	NA	TRBJ1-6	TGTGCCAGCAGCAACGCGAAAGGGACGGTCCACTTT	CASSNAKGTVHF
TRBV18	NA	16	TRBD1	TRBJ1-1	TGTGCCAGCTCACCCCTTGGGACAGTCATGAACACTGAAGCTTTCTTT	CASSPLGTVMNTEAFF
TRBV5-1	NA	14	NA	TRBJ2-3	TGCGCCAGCAGCCGGGACGCTCGAGGAGATACGCAGTATTTT	CASSRDARGDTQYF
TRBV7-9	few	13	NA	TRBJ1-2	TGTGCCAGCAGCGCCTATATAAGCTATGGCTACACCTTC	CASSAYISYGYTF
TRBV27	NA	15	NA	TRBJ2-7	TGTGCCAGCAGCTCACGAGGGACTGCTTCCTACGAGCAGTACTTC	CASSSRGTASYEQYF
TRBV7-2	NA	15	NA	TRBJ2-5	TGTGCCAGCTTTCTTGTGGGGTCGCAGGGGGAGACCCAGTACTTC	CASFLVGSQGETQYF
TRBV7-2	NA	16	TRBD1	TRBJ2-2	TGTGCCAGCAGCTCCTCGACAGGGGCGGCCACCGGGGAGCTGTTTTTT	CASSSSTGAATGELFF
TRBV18	NA	13	NA	TRBJ2-7	TGTGCCAGCTCACCACTCCAGGAGGAGTCCCAGTACTTC	CASSPLQEESQYF
TRBV7-8	once	17	NA	TRBJ1-1	TGTGCCGGCAGCTTGGTACGTGTCCTGCGGGGGAACACTGAAGCTTTCTTT	CAGSLVRVLRGNTEAFF
TRBV20-1	once	15	TRBD1	TRBJ1-4	TGCAGTGCTAGTTCCTCGGACAGGGGACTAGAAAAACTGTTTTTT	CSASSSDRGLEKLFF
TRBV12-3/TRBV12-4	NA	16	NA	TRBJ2-3	TGTGCCAGCTCAGGGGGGTGGCGAGCGGGAACAGATACGCAGTATTTT	CASSGGWRAGTDTQYF
TRBV7-2	NA	18	TRBD1	TRBJ2-7	TGTGCCAGCAGCTTAGCGCGTTTATGGGGACAGGGTTCCTACCAGCAGTACTTC	CASSLARLWGQGSYQQYF
TRBV20-1	NA	15	TRBD1	TRBJ2-3	TGCAGTGCTAGAGATGTGACAGGGCGGCCAGATACGCAGTATTTT	CSARDVTGRPDTQYF
TRBV11-2	NA	17	NA	TRBJ2-5	TGTGCCAGCAGCTTAGAAGGCTTTACAGGCCACCAAGAGACCCAGTACTTC	CASSLEGFTGHQETQYF
TRBV20-1	NA	16	TRBD2	TRBJ2-1	TGCAGTGCTAACCCTAGCGGGAGAGTCCTCTACAATGAGCAGTTCTTC	CSANPSGRVLYNEQFF
TRBV10-3	few	13	NA	TRBJ2-1	TGTGCCATCATGGCCACCCCGAACAATGAGCAGTTCTTC	CAIMATPNNEQFF
TRBV14	once	17	NA	TRBJ1-3	TGTGCCAGCAGCGCACGTCGGGGAACCTCCTCTGGAAACACCATATATTTT	CASSARRGTSSGNTIYF
TRBV4-3	NA	16	NA	TRBJ2-3	TGCGCCAGCAGCCAAGACGGAGCCGGAAGGGCTGATACGCAGTATTTT	CASSQDGAGRADTQYF
TRBV7-8	NA	14	NA	TRBJ2-3	TGTGCCAGCAGCTTCGTACCGGCCCAGGGTACGCAGTATTTT	CASSFVPAQGTQYF
TRBV29-1	many	14	TRBD1	TRBJ2-1	TGCAGCGCCGGGACAGGGGGCTCCTACAATGAGCAGTTCTTC	CSAGTGGSYNEQFF
TRBV29-1	NA	11	NA	TRBJ1-2	TGCAGCGTACAGGACAGTAGCGGCTACACCTTC	CSVQDSSGYTF
TRBV4-3	few	17	NA	TRBJ2-5	TGCGCCAGCAGCCAAGATCCCCCTGGGGGTAACCAAGAGACCCAGTACTTC	CASSQDPPGGNQETQYF
TRBV7-2	NA	18	NA	TRBJ2-5	TGTGCCAGCAGCTTAGTGGTCGGGGGCAGGGGGAATCAAGAGACCCAGTACTTC	CASSLVVGGRGNQETQYF
TRBV4-1	NA	16	TRBD1	TRBJ2-5	TGCGCCAGCAGCCAAAACAGGGACAGTTACCAAGAGACCCAGTACTTC	CASSQNRDSYQETQYF
TRBV2	NA	15	TRBD1	TRBJ2-5	TGTGCCAGCAGTGAGGCAAGGACAGGGCAAGAGACCCAGTACTTC	CASSEARTGQETQYF
TRBV7-2	few	16	TRBD1	TRBJ1-2	TGTGCCAGCAGCTCACGAGCGGGACAGGGGAAGGATGGCTACACCTTC	CASSSRAGQGKDGYTF
TRBV18	NA	16	NA	TRBJ2-1	TGTGCCAGCTCACCAAGACAGCCCTCGTCCTACAATGAGCAGTTCTTC	CASSPRQPSSYNEQFF
TRBV7-2	NA	17	NA	TRBJ2-4	TGTGCCAGCAGCTTCCAAGTTGGTGTAAGGGGGAAAAACATTCAGTACTTC	CASSFQVGVRGKNIQYF
TRBV20-1	few	14	NA	TRBJ2-7	TGCAGTGCTAGAGATGGGCAGAGACACTACGAGCAGTACTTC	CSARDGQRHYEQYF
TRBV29-1	few	13	NA	TRBJ2-1	TGCAGCGTTGAAGACAGCTCCTACAATGAGCAGTTCTTC	CSVEDSSYNEQFF
TRBV20-1	NA	21	TRBD1	TRBJ1-4	TGCAGTGCACATCCTAAGCTGGGACAGCAATCTTTTAGGGGGTTCAATGAAAAACTGTTTTTT	CSAHPKLGQQSFRGFNEKLFF
TRBV4-3	NA	15	NA	TRBJ1-1	TGCGCCAGCAGCCCAAACGCAGGGGTGAGCACTGAAGCTTTCTTT	CASSPNAGVSTEAFF
TRBV20-1	NA	14	TRBD1	TRBJ2-7	TGCAGCGCCGGCGGGACAGGGGGGGTCTGGGAGCAGTACTTC	CSAGGTGGVWEQYF
TRBV20-1	NA	12	NA	TRBJ2-1	TGCAGTGCTAGGGGGATGCACAATGAGCAGTTCTTC	CSARGMHNEQFF
TRBV9	few	14	NA	TRBJ1-5	TGTGCCAGCAGCCCTGGAACGGATCATCAGCCCCAGCATTTT	CASSPGTDHQPQHF
TRBV6-2/TRBV6-3	NA	14	NA	TRBJ2-7	TGTGCCAGATTCTGGAGGGCAGGGAGCGACGAGCAGTACTTC	CARFWRAGSDEQYF
TRBV5-6	NA	15	NA	TRBJ1-5	TGTGCCAGCAGCTTGGGGACGTATAGCAATCAGCCCCAGCATTTT	CASSLGTYSNQPQHF
TRBV9	few	14	NA	TRBJ2-7	TGTGCCAGCAGCGCCCGGGACACCCCCTACGAGCAGTACTTC	CASSARDTPYEQYF
TRBV6-6	NA	16	NA	TRBJ2-3	TGTGCCAGCAGTTACTCGGGTGGGGTTAGCACAGATACGCAGTATTTT	CASSYSGGVSTDTQYF
TRBV6-2/TRBV6-3	NA	14	NA	TRBJ2-7	TGTGCCAGCAGTTACGGAGACGGGGCATACGAGCAGTACTTC	CASSYGDGAYEQYF
TRBV20-1	NA	12	NA	TRBJ2-3	TGCAGTGCTAGAGGGACTGGCGGTACGCAGTATTTT	CSARGTGGTQYF